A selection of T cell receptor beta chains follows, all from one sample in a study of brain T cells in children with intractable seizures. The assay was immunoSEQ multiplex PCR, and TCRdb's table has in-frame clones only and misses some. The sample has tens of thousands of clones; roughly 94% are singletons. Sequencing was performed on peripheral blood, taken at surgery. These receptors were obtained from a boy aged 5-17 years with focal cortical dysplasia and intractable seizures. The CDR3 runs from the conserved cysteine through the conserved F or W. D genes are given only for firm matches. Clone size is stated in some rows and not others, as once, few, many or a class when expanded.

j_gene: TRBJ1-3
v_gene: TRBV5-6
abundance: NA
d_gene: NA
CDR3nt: TGTGCCAGCAGCTTGGATCTTAGTGGCGGCAGCTCTGGAAACACCATATATTTT
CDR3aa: CASSLDLSGGSSGNTIYF

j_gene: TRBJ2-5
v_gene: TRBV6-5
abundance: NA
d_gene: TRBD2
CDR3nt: TGTGCCAGCAGTTCACTAGCGGGGGGGACAGAGACCCAGTACTTC
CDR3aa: CASSSLAGGTETQYF

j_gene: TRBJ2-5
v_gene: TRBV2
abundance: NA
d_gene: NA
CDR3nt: TGTGCCAGCAGCTTGAGAAGGGAGACCCAGTACTTC
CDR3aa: CASSLRRETQYF

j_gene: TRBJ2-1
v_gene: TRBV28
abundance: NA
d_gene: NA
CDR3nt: TGTGCCAGCAGTTTATCCTTTACAGGGTTAAATGAGCAGTTCTTC
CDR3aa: CASSLSFTGLNEQFF

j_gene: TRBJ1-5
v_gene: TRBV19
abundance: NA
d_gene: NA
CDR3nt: TGTGCCAGTAGTCCTCGGTGGTCCAATCAGCCCCAGCATTTT
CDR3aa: CASSPRWSNQPQHF

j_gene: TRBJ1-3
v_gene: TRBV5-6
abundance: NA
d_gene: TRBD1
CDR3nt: TGTGCCAGCAGCTTGCCGACCGGGACAGTCGGAAACACCATATATTTT
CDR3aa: CASSLPTGTVGNTIYF

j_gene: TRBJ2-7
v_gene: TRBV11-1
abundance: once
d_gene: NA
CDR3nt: TGTGCCAGCAGCTTAAGGGAGGGGGACGAGCAGTACTTC
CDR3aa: CASSLREGDEQYF

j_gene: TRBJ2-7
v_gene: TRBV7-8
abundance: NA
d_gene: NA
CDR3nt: TGTGCCAGCAGCTTAGGGCTAGGAACCTACGAGCAGTACTTC
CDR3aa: CASSLGLGTYEQYF

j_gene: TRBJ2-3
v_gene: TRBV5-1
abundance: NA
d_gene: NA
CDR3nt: TGCGCCAGCACCCTCGGACAATTCACAGATACGCAGTATTTT
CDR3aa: CASTLGQFTDTQYF

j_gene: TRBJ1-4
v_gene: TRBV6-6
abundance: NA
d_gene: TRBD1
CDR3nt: TGTGCCAGCAGTTACGGACAGGGGGCTGAAAAACTGTTTTTT
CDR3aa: CASSYGQGAEKLFF

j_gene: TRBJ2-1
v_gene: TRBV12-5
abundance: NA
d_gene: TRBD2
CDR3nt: TGTGCTAGTGGTTCGCTGACTAGCGGGGGCCTCCACAATGAGCAGTTCTTC
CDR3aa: CASGSLTSGGLHNEQFF

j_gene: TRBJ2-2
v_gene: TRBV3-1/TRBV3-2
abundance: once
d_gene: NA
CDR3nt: TGTGCCAGCAGCCACCGGGGCTCCGGGGAGCTGTTTTTT
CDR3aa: CASSHRGSGELFF

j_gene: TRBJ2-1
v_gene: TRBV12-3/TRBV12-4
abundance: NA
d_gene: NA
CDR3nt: TGTGCCGATGGAAGGTTCGGTGAGCAGTTCTTC
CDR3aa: CADGRFGEQFF

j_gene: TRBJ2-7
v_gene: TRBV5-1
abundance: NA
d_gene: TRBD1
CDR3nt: TGCGCCAGCAGCTGGGGGACAGGTTCCTACGAGCAGTACTTC
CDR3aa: CASSWGTGSYEQYF

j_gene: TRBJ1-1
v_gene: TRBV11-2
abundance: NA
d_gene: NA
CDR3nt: TGTGCCAGCAGCTCCCTCGAGGGGAACACTGAAGCTTTCTTT
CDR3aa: CASSSLEGNTEAFF

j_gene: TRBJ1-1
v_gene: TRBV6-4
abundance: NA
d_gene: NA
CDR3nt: TGTGCCAGCAGTGATAGGGAGGGCACTGAAGCTTTCTTT
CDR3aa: CASSDREGTEAFF

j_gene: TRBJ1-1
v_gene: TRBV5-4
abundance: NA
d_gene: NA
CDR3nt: TGTGCCAGCAGCAGAGGGGGCACTGAAGCTTTCTTT
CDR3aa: CASSRGGTEAFF

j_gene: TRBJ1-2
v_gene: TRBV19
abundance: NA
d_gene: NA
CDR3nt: TGTGCCAGTAGTCCCCGGAGTAAACAGTGGGGGTATGGCTACACCTTC
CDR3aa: CASSPRSKQWGYGYTF

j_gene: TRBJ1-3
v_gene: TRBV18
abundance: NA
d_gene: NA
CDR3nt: TGTGCCAGCTCACCCCGAGCCGGGACCGCTGGAAACACCATATATTTT
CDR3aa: CASSPRAGTAGNTIYF

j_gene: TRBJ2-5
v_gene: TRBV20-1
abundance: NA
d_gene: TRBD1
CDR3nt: TGCAGTGCTAGTAGGCCAGGGGGCTTATCAGAGACCCAGTACTTC
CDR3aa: CSASRPGGLSETQYF

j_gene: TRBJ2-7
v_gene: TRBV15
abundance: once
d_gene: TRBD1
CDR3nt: TGTGCCACCAGCAGGCCCGGGGCAGGGGGCAACGAGCAGTACTTC
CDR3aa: CATSRPGAGGNEQYF

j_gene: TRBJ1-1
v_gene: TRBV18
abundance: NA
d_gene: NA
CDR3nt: TGTGCCAGCTCACCACCGTCGCAGGGGTGGAACACTGAAGCTTTCTTT
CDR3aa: CASSPPSQGWNTEAFF

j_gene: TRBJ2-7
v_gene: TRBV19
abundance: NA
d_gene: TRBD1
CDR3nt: TGTGCCAGTAGTGTCGGGACAGGCGAAACCTACGAGCAGTACTTC
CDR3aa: CASSVGTGETYEQYF

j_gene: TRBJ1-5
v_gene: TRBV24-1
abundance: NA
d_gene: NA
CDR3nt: TGTGCCACCAGGGATCAGCCCCAGCATTTT
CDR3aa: CATRDQPQHF

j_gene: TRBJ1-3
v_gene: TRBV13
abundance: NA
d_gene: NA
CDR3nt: TGTGCCAGCACGGGGAGCGGCTCTGGAAACACCATATATTTT
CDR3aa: CASTGSGSGNTIYF

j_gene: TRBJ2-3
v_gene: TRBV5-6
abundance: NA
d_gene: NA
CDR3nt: TGTGCCAGCAGCTTGACGGGGAGCACAGATACGCAGTATTTT
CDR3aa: CASSLTGSTDTQYF

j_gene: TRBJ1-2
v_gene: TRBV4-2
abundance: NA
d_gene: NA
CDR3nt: TGTGCCAGCAGCTCGGGACAAACGAGAGGCTACACCTTC
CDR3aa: CASSSGQTRGYTF

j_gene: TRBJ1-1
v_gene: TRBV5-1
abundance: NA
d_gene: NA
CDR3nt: TGCGCCAGCAGCTTGGCGGGGGTCACTGAAGCTTTCTTT
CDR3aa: CASSLAGVTEAFF

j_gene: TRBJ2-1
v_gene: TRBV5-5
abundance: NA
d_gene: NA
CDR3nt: TGTGCCAGCAGCATTACTAGACACTCCTACAATGAGCAGTTCTTC
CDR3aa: CASSITRHSYNEQFF

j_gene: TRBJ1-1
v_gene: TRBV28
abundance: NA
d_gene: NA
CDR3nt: TGTGCCAGCAGTTTGGGGCAGGGACAAGCTTTCTTT
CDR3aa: CASSLGQGQAFF

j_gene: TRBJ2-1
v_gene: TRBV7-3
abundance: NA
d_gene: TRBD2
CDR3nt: TGTGCCAGCAGCCCCGGACTAGCGGTTGACAATGAGCAGTTCTTC
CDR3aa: CASSPGLAVDNEQFF

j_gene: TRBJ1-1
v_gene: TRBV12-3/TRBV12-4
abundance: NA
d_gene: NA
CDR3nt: TGTGCCAGCAGTCTGTGGGCAAACACTGAAGCTTTCTTT
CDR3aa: CASSLWANTEAFF

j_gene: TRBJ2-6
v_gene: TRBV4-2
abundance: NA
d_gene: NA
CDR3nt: TGTGCCAGCAGCCAAGATTCCTCGGGAGCGGCGGGGGCCAACGTCCTGACTTTC
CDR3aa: CASSQDSSGAAGANVLTF

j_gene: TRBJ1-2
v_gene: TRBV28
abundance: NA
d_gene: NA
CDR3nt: TGTGCGTGCGGGGGTTTCAACTATGGCTACACCTTC
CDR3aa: CACGGFNYGYTF

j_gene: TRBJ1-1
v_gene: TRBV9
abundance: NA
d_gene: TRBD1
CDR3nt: TGTGCCAGCAGCGGGGGAGGAACAGGGGCTGAAGCTTTCTTT
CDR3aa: CASSGGGTGAEAFF

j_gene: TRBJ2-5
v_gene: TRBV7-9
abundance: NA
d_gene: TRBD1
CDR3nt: TGTGCCAGCAGCTCCCGGACAGGGGGTACGGAGACCCAGTACTTC
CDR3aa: CASSSRTGGTETQYF

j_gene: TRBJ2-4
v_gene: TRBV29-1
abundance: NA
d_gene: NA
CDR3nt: TGCAGCGTTGAAGGAGGGGGGGGCGGATTTGGAAACATTCAGTACTTC
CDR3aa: CSVEGGGGGFGNIQYF

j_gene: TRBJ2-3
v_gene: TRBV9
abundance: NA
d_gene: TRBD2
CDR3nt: TGTGCCAGCAGCGTAGGTTTCCTAGCGGGGGGATTAGATACGCAGTATTTT
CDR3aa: CASSVGFLAGGLDTQYF